This entry features one T cell receptor beta chain sequence. This specimen belongs to a study of blood T cell repertoires in COVID-19. Looking at the study overall: There were acute and convalescent COVID-19 samples, and they came from the United States, Italy and Spain. Sample material is recorded as cDNA or gDNA derived from T cells, B-cell-depleted T cells, or PBMCs.

Original data processing: Quantification of nucleated cells was approximated via reference gene primer amplification. TCRdb's table, derived via immunoSEQ multiplex PCR, lists solely in-frame clones and lacks some. The DNA was the basis for D and trimming; V, J and clone size are from that table. The table lists a few hundred thousand clones, 85% of them singletons, with under 4% in the top ten. CDR3 length: 15 amino acids. The V end lost 1 base, the J end lost 3 bases, and 10 bases lay between the germline ends. Per the germline V gene, CDR1 is MGHRA and CDR2 is YSYEKL. The sample was peripheral blood. The chain employs TRBV4-1 and TRBJ1-5, with TRBD1 as a possible D gene (5 bases). The TCR originated in a woman younger than 30 with acute or convalescent COVID-19. In DNA, the CDR3 is TGCGCCAGCAGCCAAGTGGGGGGAGACAATCAGCCCCAGCATTTT. Protein: CASSQVGGDNQPQHF.